What follows are 24 T cell receptor beta chains derived from one specimen sequenced in a study of blood T cells in healthy people across ages. With a J-beta primer mix and a sample-barcoded 5' primer, a second PCR ran about 7 to 11 cycles. One entry per CDR3 protein, called by TCRdb with MiXCR from the 5' RACE reads. In the table there are roughly 1.5 million distinct CDR3 sequences, less than 45% of which are singletons. Input material: blood. Every receptor here comes from a woman between 18 and 29 years old in good health.

This clonotype turned up a few times. The V gene is TRBV27, the J gene TRBJ1-3, with unresolved D. From germline, CDR1 is MNHEY and CDR2 SMNVEV (reference sequence). The CDR3 length is 12 residues. V lost 5 bases to trimming and J lost 4 bases, with 6 bases between them. The CDR3 DNA reads TGTGCCAGCAGTGGAGGGGGAAACACCATATATTTT. Its protein product is CASSGGGNTIYF.

This clonotype was seen a handful of times. This chain links TRBV20-1 with TRBJ2-3, with unresolved D. V was pared by 5 bases and J by 3 bases, with 21 bases between. This CDR3 has 16 residues. Germline V CDR1 and CDR2: DFQATT, SNEGSKA (reference sequence). The CDR3 here is CSAPFGRALSTDTQYF. Here the CDR3 DNA reads TGCAGTGCTCCTTTCGGCCGGGCTCTCAGTACAGATACGCAGTATTTT.

V and J are TRBV7-9 and TRBJ2-1; D is unresolved. The CDR3 has 18 amino acids. V was pared by 1 base and J by 0 bases, with 16 bases between. Germline V gene lookup returns CDR1 SEHNR and CDR2 FQNEAQ (reference sequence). In DNA, the CDR3 is TGTGCCAGCAGCTTAGAAGGGTCGAGCCGGAGCTCCTACAATGAGCAGTTCTTC. The encoded protein is CASSLEGSSRSSYNEQFF.

The V and J genes are TRBV12-3 or TRBV12-4 and TRBJ1-5, with 11 nucleotides matching TRBD1. The J segment lost 0 bases and the V segment lost 6 bases, leaving 4 bases of the junction unmatched. CDR3 size: 16 residues. The CDR3 bases are TGTGCCAGCAGGGGACAGGGGGGTGATAGCAATCAGCCCCAGCATTTT. It is translated as CASRGQGGDSNQPQHF.

This clonotype appeared a few times. CDR3 region: CSVRNQGSHEQYF. DNA for the CDR3: TGCAGCGTGCGAAATCAGGGAAGTCATGAGCAGTACTTC. The chain combines TRBV29-1 with TRBJ2-7; TRBD1 is a possible D gene (5 bases). Germline lookup yields CDR1 SQVTM and CDR2 ANQGSEA. Trimming took 6 bases from V and 7 from J, leaving 19 bases between them. The CDR3 consists of 13 residues.

The chain employs TRBV10-2 and TRBJ2-1; D is ambiguous. V was pared by 2 bases and J by 9 bases, with 14 bases between. The CDR3 contains 14 residues. Germline loops: CDR1 WSHSY, CDR2 SAAADI. This CDR3 reads CASSEDGLSSEQFF. Written as DNA, the CDR3 is TGCGCCAGCAGTGAGGATGGCCTAAGCAGTGAGCAGTTCTTC.

V and J are TRBV4-1 and TRBJ2-4; D is undetermined. CDR3 size: 15 residues. In germline, CDR1 is MGHRA, CDR2 YSYEKL. The germline V and J ends were trimmed by 4 bases and 0 bases, with 10 bases remaining between them. DNA for the CDR3: TGCGCCAGCAGCCGTGTTGTTCCAGCCAAAAACATTCAGTACTTC. Protein product: CASSRVVPAKNIQYF.

J is TRBJ2-1 and V is TRBV7-2; D may be TRBD1 (6 bases). Trimming shortened V by 5 bases and J by 13 bases, and 21 bases separated the two germline ends. The CDR3 totals 14 residues. CDR1 is SGHTA, CDR2 FQGNSA, per germline. The CDR3 here is CASSRRRTEETQFF. In DNA form, the CDR3 reads TGTGCCAGCAGCCGACGAAGGACAGAAGAGACCCAGTTCTTC.

The chain has TRBV7-9 and TRBJ2-3, with D perhaps matching TRBD1 (5 bases). Germline values: CDR1 SEHNR, CDR2 FQNEAQ (reference sequence). Trimming stripped 4 bases from V and 0 bases from J, with 17 bases between. The CDR3 is made up of 17 amino acids. CDR3 coding DNA: TGTGCCAGCAGCTCGATAAGCAGGGAATGGAGCACAGATACGCAGTATTTT. This sequence encodes CASSSISREWSTDTQYF.

The gene calls are TRBV20-1 and TRBJ2-3, with D perhaps TRBD1 (5 bases). CDR3 length: 11 residues. The ends were cut back, 6 bases at V and 7 bases at J, with 11 bases in the middle. Germline lookup yields CDR1 DFQATT and CDR2 SNEGSKA (reference sequence). The CDR3 loop is CSAQKGHTQYF. CDR3 nucleotides: TGCAGTGCCCAGAAGGGGCATACGCAGTATTTT.

This clonotype was observed a handful of times. The chain carries TRBV3-1 and TRBJ2-1; 8 nucleotides align to TRBD1. CDR1 LGHDT and CDR2 YNNKEL come from the germline V gene (reference sequence). The V segment lost 0 bases and the J segment 6 bases; nucleotides outside the gene matches: 10. The CDR3 sequence is 17 residues long. The CDR3: CASSQDRAGGAFNEQFF. CDR3 DNA: TGTGCCAGCAGCCAAGATCGGGCAGGGGGCGCGTTCAATGAGCAGTTCTTC.

The V call is TRBV29-1, the J call TRBJ1-1; no definite D call. The CDR3 is 13 residues long. The V gene's germline CDR1 is SQVTM and CDR2 ANQGSEA. Trimming pared 4 bases from V and 7 bases from J, leaving 16 bases between. The CDR3 reads CSVVGGYSGEAFF. Written as DNA, the CDR3 is TGCAGCGTTGTCGGCGGGTATTCGGGTGAAGCTTTCTTT.

There are a few counts of this clonotype. The V gene is TRBV7-2, the J gene TRBJ2-7, with 14 bases aligning to TRBD2. This CDR3 region has 12 residues. Germline V gives CDR1 SGHTA, CDR2 FQGNSA. V trimming: 11 bases; J trimming: 6 bases; junction bases outside the gene matches: 3. The CDR3 is CASGLAGGEQYF. DNA of the CDR3: TGTGCCTCAGGACTAGCGGGAGGCGAGCAGTACTTC.

In DNA, the CDR3 is TGCGCCAGCAGCTTGGATGGGGCTAGCGGCTACAATGAGCAGTTCTTC. This encodes CASSLDGASGYNEQFF. The genes are TRBV5-1 and TRBJ2-1, with 7 bases identical to TRBD2. The CDR3 length is 16 residues. J gave up 3 bases and V 0 bases, and 6 bases lay outside the gene matches. Germline CDR1 reads SGHRS; CDR2 reads YFSETQ.

This clonotype was picked up a small number of times. The rearrangement joins TRBV10-3 to TRBJ2-3; 7 positions match TRBD2. V trimming: 3 bases; J trimming: 4 bases; junction bases outside the gene matches: 7. This CDR3 spans 15 amino acids. From germline, CDR1 is ENHRY and CDR2 SYGVKD. The CDR3 DNA reads TGTGCCATCAGTGAACGGGACTATCCCTCAGATACGCAGTATTTT. This sequence encodes CAISERDYPSDTQYF.

V usage is TRBV6-2 or TRBV6-3 and J usage is TRBJ2-7; D unresolved. The V gene's germline CDR1 is MNHEY and CDR2 SVGEGT. The CDR3 is 12 residues long. V gave up 10 bases and J gave up 7 bases, with 17 bases separating them. As DNA, the CDR3 is TGTGCCATCCCGGACCGCCGAGATGAGCAGTACTTC. Translated, it gives CAIPDRRDEQYF.

The chain uses TRBV20-1 and TRBJ1-5; D may be TRBD1 (6 bases). This CDR3 spans 16 amino acids. Germline V lookup: CDR1 DFQATT, CDR2 SNEGSKA (reference sequence). V was cut by 3 bases and J by 0 bases, with 15 bases left in between. The CDR3 bases are TGCAGTGCTAGTCCCCAAGGGGGTTCTAGCAATCAGCCCCAGCATTTT. Its translation is CSASPQGGSSNQPQHF.

The V and J genes are TRBV10-1 and TRBJ2-4; D is unresolved. The CDR3 loop spans 13 amino acids. The V gene's germline CDR1 is WNHNN and CDR2 SYGVQD (reference sequence). V was shortened by 2 bases and J by 4 bases, with 6 bases between the two germline ends. CDR3 residues: CASSENTKNIQYF. In nucleotides, the CDR3 is TGCGCCAGCAGTGAGAACACGAAAAACATTCAGTACTTC.

The gene calls are TRBV10-3 and TRBJ2-1; 9 bases match TRBD2. This CDR3 has 18 amino acids. Germline lookup yields CDR1 ENHRY and CDR2 SYGVKD. Losses at the gene ends were 6 bases for V and 2 bases for J; bases not matched to a gene: 14. For the CDR3, the DNA is TGTGCCATCAGGGGGACCACCGGGACTAGCTTTCCCTACAATGAGCAGTTCTTC. Protein sequence: CAIRGTTGTSFPYNEQFF.

The sample holds a few counts of this clonotype. V and J are TRBV9 and TRBJ2-1; D is perhaps TRBD1 (5 bases). Germline CDR1 SGDLS, CDR2 YYNGEE. V lost 1 base and J lost 7, with 12 bases in between. CDR3 length equals 14 residues. In DNA form, the CDR3 reads TGTGCCAGCAGCGTACAGGGAACGGGTAATGAGCAGTTCTTC. Its protein is CASSVQGTGNEQFF.

In the case of this clonotype: One base away lies a much larger clone, so this may be a sequencing read error. The chain carries TRBV28 and TRBJ1-4; D is undetermined. Germline V gives CDR1 MDHEN, CDR2 SYDVKM. The CDR3 is made up of 13 amino acids. The CDR3 DNA is TGTGTCAGCAAGGAACGCCAGAGAGAAAAACTGTTTTTT. Translated: CVSKERQREKLFF. The whole variable domain, filled in from reference TRBV28 and TRBJ1-4, reads DVKVTQSSRYLVKRTGEKVFLECVQDMDHENMFWYRQDPGLGLRLIYFSYDVKMKEKGDIPEGYSVSREKKERFSLILESASTNQTSMYLCVSKERQREKLFFGSGTQLSVL.

This clonotype occurred a few times. V usage is TRBV5-6 and J usage is TRBJ2-1, with D perhaps TRBD2 (6 bases). The CDR3 runs 14 residues. V lost 4 bases to trimming and J lost 3 bases, with 11 bases between them. Germline V lookup: CDR1 SGHDT, CDR2 YYEEEE. The CDR3 DNA reads TGTGCCAGCAGCCTGGGACTTTTCTACAATGAGCAGTTCTTC. Its protein is CASSLGLFYNEQFF.

The V and J genes are TRBV29-1 and TRBJ1-1, with D perhaps TRBD1 (5 bases). Germline CDR1 and CDR2: SQVTM and ANQGSEA. Trimming cost V 1 base and J 10 bases, with 19 bases left between them. The CDR3 extends over 14 amino acids. The CDR3 nucleotides are TGCAGCGTTGAAGTCCCCCGGGGACCGGGGAGAGCTTTCTTT. Its protein product is CSVEVPRGPGRAFF.

In its sample, this clonotype was seen a few times. The CDR3 protein is CASSLSWARVQPQHF. For the CDR3, the DNA is TGTGCCAGCAGTTTAAGTTGGGCCAGGGTTCAGCCCCAGCATTTT. J is TRBJ1-5 and V is TRBV12-3 or TRBV12-4, with D maybe TRBD1 (5 bases). Trimming shortened V by 2 bases and J by 6 bases, and 14 bases separated the two germline ends. The CDR3 sequence is 15 residues long.